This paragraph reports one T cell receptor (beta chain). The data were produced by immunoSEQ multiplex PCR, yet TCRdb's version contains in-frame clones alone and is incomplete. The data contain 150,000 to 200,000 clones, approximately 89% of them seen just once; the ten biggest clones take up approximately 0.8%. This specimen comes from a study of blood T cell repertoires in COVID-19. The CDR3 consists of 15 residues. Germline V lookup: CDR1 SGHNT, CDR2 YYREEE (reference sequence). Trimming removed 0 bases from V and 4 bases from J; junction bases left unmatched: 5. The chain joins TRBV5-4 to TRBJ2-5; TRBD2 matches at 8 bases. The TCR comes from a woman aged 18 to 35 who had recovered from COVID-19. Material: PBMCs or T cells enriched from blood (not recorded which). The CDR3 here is CASSLAGRASETQYF. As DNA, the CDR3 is TGTGCCAGCAGCTTGGCCGGGAGGGCCTCAGAGACCCAGTACTTC. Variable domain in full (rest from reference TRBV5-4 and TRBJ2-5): ETGVTQSPTHLIKTRGQQVTLRCSSQSGHNTVSWYQQALGQGPQFIFQYYREEENGRGNFPPRFSGLQFPNYSSELNVNALELDDSALYLCASSLAGRASETQYFGPGTRLLVL.